Listed below are T cell receptor beta chains from one sample, sequenced in a study of cytomegalovirus exposure and HLA in healthy donors. Generated by immunoSEQ multiplex PCR, the TCRdb table keeps only in-frame clones and is missing some. The top ten hold about 10% of the sample, which has 95,000 to 100,000 clones, over 70% seen once. Sequences were obtained from PBMCs. The receptors were gathered from a man aged 50-59 years in good health and CMV-seronegative. CDR3s include the opening cysteine and the closing phenylalanine or tryptophan. Not all rows give a size; the values are once, few, many and, for expanded clones, a class.

j_call,clone_size,v_call,cdr3_aa
TRBJ1-3,.,TRBV10-3,CAISESNWDTGRNTIYF
TRBJ2-2,.,TRBV7-7,CASSLGGLNTGELFF
TRBJ1-5,once,TRBV2,CASIGVGNQPQHF
TRBJ2-1,.,TRBV9,CASSRDLYNEQFF
TRBJ2-7,.,TRBV6-5,CASSKGGYEQYF
TRBJ2-2,.,TRBV29-1,CSVVLRGRGELFF
TRBJ1-2,.,TRBV30,CAWSLNNYGYTF
TRBJ2-3,.,TRBV5-4,CASSLQSGGLADTQYF
TRBJ1-3,.,TRBV19,CASSTAGTPGNTIYF
TRBJ1-1,.,TRBV5-1,CASSVEGARDTEAFF
TRBJ1-1,.,TRBV7-2,CASSFARGSHGAFF
TRBJ1-2,once,TRBV6-1,CASSAGANYGYTF
TRBJ2-1,few,TRBV12-5,CASGQLINEQFF
TRBJ1-5,.,TRBV7-2,CASSLEVHRNQPQHF
TRBJ2-7,.,TRBV7-9,CSSSPLKYEQYF
TRBJ2-4,.,TRBV28,CASSLFRTGGKNIQYF
TRBJ2-1,.,TRBV12-5,CASGLIDREGDDEQFF
TRBJ1-1,.,TRBV7-9,CASSPQGMLGWNTEAFF
TRBJ2-3,.,TRBV6-1,CASRLQGPDTQYF
TRBJ2-1,.,TRBV11-2,CASSLSGSYEQFF
TRBJ2-1,.,TRBV15,CATSRDAGRRTYNEQFF
TRBJ1-1,few,TRBV2,CASRKGEGNTEAFF
TRBJ1-5,.,TRBV6-1,CASSGGDAITGSNQPQHF
TRBJ2-5,.,TRBV5-1,CASSLDGTGRETQYF
TRBJ2-1,.,TRBV4-2,CASSQVQGSRFF
TRBJ2-7,.,TRBV7-2,CASSLSGRPYEQYF
TRBJ1-2,once,TRBV19,CASSLDREDGYTF
TRBJ2-5,.,TRBV7-9,CASSLGGGSFQETQYF
TRBJ1-2,.,TRBV7-2,CASPGGGESRGYTF
TRBJ2-1,.,TRBV7-2,CASVGNSGGIGNEQFF
TRBJ2-5,.,TRBV9,CASSVAGEGTQYF
TRBJ2-7,.,TRBV7-2,CASSLAGQGGSYEQYF
TRBJ2-2,.,TRBV10-2,CASSEDRGTGELFF
TRBJ1-3,.,TRBV7-8,CASSLRHSGNTIYF
TRBJ1-2,.,TRBV7-9,CASSLAGARGHYGYTF
TRBJ2-5,few,TRBV2,CASSPQGLGRETQYF
TRBJ1-5,.,TRBV6-1,CASSESGNQPQHF
TRBJ2-7,.,TRBV7-9,CASSLWTSGSYEQYF
TRBJ1-3,.,TRBV5-1,CASSLYPTGEAGNTIYF
TRBJ2-1,.,TRBV30,CAWGTLGIEQFF
.,.,TRBV6-5,CASSSDRDYEQYF
TRBJ2-1,.,TRBV7-3,CASSFRDSSYNEQFF
TRBJ1-1,.,TRBV11-2,CASSSYRGAEAFF
TRBJ1-1,.,TRBV29-1,CSVLNRGLGEAFF
TRBJ2-2,.,TRBV7-6,CASSLPVSGELFF
TRBJ1-3,.,TRBV5-6,CASSLEFGSSGNTIYF
TRBJ2-1,.,TRBV5-1,CASSATSGSSYNEQFF
TRBJ1-2,.,TRBV9,CASSVGQGTNYGYTF
TRBJ2-1,.,TRBV29-1,CSVETGEVNEQFF
TRBJ2-5,few,TRBV5-1,CASSLALQETQYF
TRBJ2-5,.,TRBV6-1,CASSEGRQGSETQYF
TRBJ2-7,.,TRBV5-1,CASSFRLAGAGEQYF
TRBJ2-3,.,TRBV6-5,CASSLRVLDTQYF
TRBJ2-7,.,TRBV19,CASSETSGSDEQYF
TRBJ1-3,.,TRBV9,CASSVGVGGGMDTIYF
TRBJ1-5,.,TRBV28,CASSPRTDNQPQHF